Listed here are 18 T cell receptor beta chains from one sample, sequenced in a study of identical twins (dated by TCRdb to about 2016). Library prep was done by 5' RACE. TCRdb records Illumina HiSeq 2000 as the sequencer. The public reads were reanalyzed by TCRdb: fastp trimming at Q25, MiXCR alignment, in-frame beta chains only. A single entry per CDR3 protein holds the most common genes and DNA from its merged rows. The sample table records a few hundred thousand distinct CDR3 sequences; about 8% of these occur just once. Over 2.5% of the sample is taken by the ten largest. Another study also made use of these data, one on yellow fever vaccine responses in identical twins.

Sequences were obtained from CD8+ T cells sorted from blood. The receptors originated from a young woman in good health.

This clonotype has only a few counts. The chain links TRBV4-1 to TRBJ2-1; no clear D gene. The CDR3 has 13 residues. Germline V gene data show CDR1 as MGHRA and CDR2 as YSYEKL. The V and J ends lost 2 bases and 8 bases respectively, with 10 bases between them. DNA of the CDR3: TGCGCCAGCAGCCAATATTTCGCGGATGAGCAGTTCTTC. Protein product: CASSQYFADEQFF.

This clonotype was seen at least ten times. V and J are TRBV20-1 and TRBJ2-2; no definite D call. Germline CDR1 and CDR2: DFQATT and SNEGSKA (reference sequence). The CDR3 totals 16 residues. Deletions cut 2 bases from V and 1 base from J, with 14 bases between. The CDR3 is CSARPPLDKNTGELFF. The CDR3 DNA sequence: TGCAGTGCTAGACCGCCCCTAGACAAGAACACCGGGGAGCTGTTTTTT.

The genes are TRBV7-6 and TRBJ2-1, with 10 bases matching TRBD2. In germline, CDR1 is SGHVS, CDR2 FNYEAQ. V dropped 5 bases and J dropped 3; count of bases not matched to a gene: 10. This CDR3 has 17 amino acids. In nucleotides, the CDR3 is TGTGCCAGCAGCCCGCGTTTAGGGACTAGCGTCTACAATGAGCAGTTCTTC. Its translation: CASSPRLGTSVYNEQFF.

This clonotype was recorded at least ten times. The chain carries TRBV12-3 or TRBV12-4 and TRBJ2-3; TRBD2 agrees at 15 bases. Trimming took 5 bases from V and 3 from J; bases not matched to a gene: 6. The CDR3 extends over 17 amino acids. The CDR3: CASSPGLAGGKTDTQYF. The CDR3 DNA is TGTGCCAGCAGTCCGGGACTAGCGGGGGGAAAAACAGATACGCAGTATTTT.

This clonotype was seen at least ten times. The V call is TRBV20-1, the J call TRBJ1-2, with 7 bases fitting TRBD1. The V gene's germline CDR1 is DFQATT and CDR2 SNEGSKA (reference sequence). This CDR3 region has 15 residues. V dropped 0 bases and J dropped 8; count of bases not matched to a gene: 12. The CDR3 DNA is TGCAGTGCTAGAGATTATGATAACAGGGGTGGCGGCTACACCTTC. Amino acids: CSARDYDNRGGGYTF.

This clonotype was recorded at least ten times. The genes are TRBV10-2 and TRBJ2-3; D may be TRBD1 (5 bases). CDR3 length: 18 amino acids. V was clipped by 0 bases and J by 3 bases, with 19 bases between them. CDR1 and CDR2 from the germline V gene are WSHSY and SAAADI. The CDR3 protein is CASSESTLQGLETDTQYF. For the CDR3, the DNA is TGCGCCAGCAGTGAGTCGACTCTGCAGGGATTAGAGACAGATACGCAGTATTTT.

This clonotype has ten or more counts. This rearrangement joins TRBV2 to TRBJ2-1; 9 positions agree with TRBD1. Trimming cost V 10 bases and J 4 bases; bases outside gene matches: 2. This CDR3 is built from 12 residues. Germline V gene data show CDR1 as SNHLY and CDR2 as FYNNEI. CDR3: CAIGTGYNEQFF. CDR3 sequence (DNA): TGTGCCATCGGGACAGGGTACAATGAGCAGTTCTTC.

The sample holds many counts of this clonotype. The chain links TRBV12-3 or TRBV12-4 to TRBJ2-5; D is unresolved. The CDR3 runs to 13 residues. Trimming left V 6 bases short and J 10 bases short, with 18 bases between. The CDR3 loop reads CASRLPPLGDQYF. The CDR3 DNA sequence: TGTGCCAGCAGGTTACCCCCTCTGGGCGACCAGTACTTC.

This clonotype was seen a few times. This sequence joins TRBV29-1 and TRBJ1-1; TRBD1 might be the D (6 bases). The CDR3 loop spans 12 amino acids. CDR1 is SQVTM, CDR2 ANQGSEA, per germline. Deletions cut 4 bases from V and 4 bases from J, with 10 bases between. The CDR3 DNA follows: TGCAGCGTTGCCCAGGGGCCCACTGAAGCTTTCTTT. Encoded protein: CSVAQGPTEAFF.

This clonotype was seen ten or more times. This sequence joins TRBV6-1 and TRBJ2-3; 10 positions match TRBD1. The germline V gene has CDR1 MNHNS and CDR2 SASEGT. The CDR3 is 13 amino acids. J was trimmed by 6 bases and V by 8 bases; bases with no gene match: 5. The CDR3 is CASGTGVWDTQYF. DNA of the CDR3: TGTGCCAGCGGGACAGGGGTTTGGGATACGCAGTATTTT.

This clonotype was counted many times. The rearrangement joins TRBV12-3 or TRBV12-4 to TRBJ2-7; 8 bases map to TRBD1. The CDR3 sequence is 12 residues long. The trim removed 6 bases at V and 3 bases at J, leaving 1 base unmatched. CDR3 sequence (DNA): TGTGCCAGCAGAGGACAGGGCTACGAGCAGTACTTC. Protein sequence: CASRGQGYEQYF.

This clonotype has more than one count but fewer than ten. This chain uses TRBV4-2 with TRBJ2-3, with TRBD2 matching over 9 bases. The CDR3 consists of 16 residues. V was pared by 4 bases and J by 2 bases, with 7 bases of the junction left unmatched. Germline assignment: CDR1 LGHNA and CDR2 YNFKEQ. The CDR3 bases are TGTGCCAGCAGCCCGCGGGCTAGCGGGGCCACAGATACGCAGTATTTT. Translated, it gives CASSPRASGATDTQYF.

The chain carries TRBV9 and TRBJ2-7; TRBD1 or TRBD2 may be the D gene (5 bases each). The CDR3 contains 16 residues. Germline V gene sequence: CDR1 SGDLS, CDR2 YYNGEE. The ends were cut back, 0 bases at V and 0 bases at J, with 13 bases in the middle. The CDR3 region has the DNA TGTGCCAGCAGCGTAGCTGGGGACCTGAGCTCCTACGAGCAGTACTTC. Amino acid sequence: CASSVAGDLSSYEQYF.

The rearrangement links TRBV5-6 to TRBJ1-2; D possibly corresponds to TRBD1 (5 bases). Looked up from germline, CDR1 is SGHDT and CDR2 is YYEEEE. The CDR3 is 15 residues long. Deletions cut 4 bases from V and 5 bases from J, with 18 bases between. CDR3 sequence: CASSLMAGPLYGYTF. The DNA for the CDR3 is TGTGCCAGCAGCCTAATGGCGGGACCTTTATATGGCTACACCTTC.

This clonotype was recorded a few times. The rearrangement joins TRBV15 to TRBJ2-5; TRBD1 might be the D (5 bases). The CDR3 runs to 15 residues. Trimming removed 3 bases at V and 5 bases at J, with 16 bases between. Germline V gene data show CDR1 as LNHNV and CDR2 as YYDKDF (reference sequence). The CDR3 spells CATSSLSRVGETQYF. CDR3 coding DNA: TGTGCCACCAGCAGCCTTAGCAGGGTAGGGGAGACCCAGTACTTC.

The J gene is TRBJ1-2, the V gene TRBV25-1, with a weak D call TRBD1 (5 bases). Germline assignment: CDR1 MGHDK and CDR2 SYGVNS. The CDR3 runs to 13 residues. The V end lost 6 bases, the J end lost 4 bases, and 12 bases lay between the germline ends. The CDR3 bases are TGTGCCAGCAGCCCGGGGCCAGTCTATGGCTACACCTTC. It specifies CASSPGPVYGYTF.

This clonotype has more than one count but fewer than ten. The CDR3 sequence: CSVWTSGRSNTGELFF. CDR3 sequence (DNA): TGCAGCGTCTGGACTAGCGGGAGGTCGAACACCGGGGAGCTGTTTTTT. The J gene is TRBJ2-2, the V gene TRBV29-1; 14 bases agree with TRBD2. This CDR3 is 16 amino acids long. CDR1 and CDR2 from the germline V gene are SQVTM and ANQGSEA. Trimming removed 6 bases from V and 0 bases from J; junction bases left unmatched: 3.

This clonotype was seen repeatedly, ten times or more. The chain links TRBV27 to TRBJ2-5; D gene ambiguous. The V end was cut by 4 bases, the J end by 4 bases, with 4 bases between. This CDR3 is 11 amino acids long. Per germline, CDR1 MNHEY and CDR2 SMNVEV (reference sequence). This CDR3 is CASSSPETQYF. CDR3 sequence (DNA): TGTGCCAGCAGTTCCCCAGAGACCCAGTACTTC.